This is a list of T cell receptor beta chains from one sample in a study of OX40 agonist ivuxolimab in advanced cancers. Some clones are missing from TCRdb's copy, which holds only in-frame ones; the method was immunoSEQ multiplex PCR. The table shows some 40,000 clones, with under 95% occurring only once. The input for sequencing was CD4+ or CD8+ T cells sorted from blood, taken in a trial of the OX40 agonist ivuxolimab. Every receptor here comes from an adult with an advanced solid tumor such as melanoma, head and neck, liver or kidney cancer. CDR3s include the opening cysteine and the closing phenylalanine or tryptophan. A D gene is named only where the DNA matches it firmly. Part of the rows lack a size; the others show once, few, many or a class for expanded clones.

d_call j_call clone_size v_call cdr3_nt cdr3_aa
NA TRBJ2-1 NA TRBV19 TGTGCCAGTACGCGCTACAATGAGCAGTTCTTC CASTRYNEQFF
NA TRBJ2-2 NA TRBV7-6 TGTGCCAGCAGCTTACGGGGGCCTTGGGCCGGGGAGCTGTTTTTT CASSLRGPWAGELFF
NA TRBJ2-7 NA TRBV7-9 TGTGCCAGCAGCTCCGGGACCGAGGAGGTTTACGAGCAGTACTTC CASSSGTEEVYEQYF
NA TRBJ1-1 NA TRBV7-1 TGTGCCAGCCAAGGGGGCACTGAAGCTTTCTTT CASQGGTEAFF
NA TRBJ2-3 NA TRBV4-1 TGCGCCAGCAGCCAAGATCACTACGGTGGGGAAGATACGCAGTATTTT CASSQDHYGGEDTQYF
NA TRBJ2-3 NA TRBV7-9 TGTGCCAGCAGCTTAGTAGCAGGCTACACAGATACGCAGTATTTT CASSLVAGYTDTQYF
TRBD1 TRBJ2-5 NA TRBV9 TGTGCCAGCAGCGGTCGTCCGGACAGGGGGCGGGAGACCCAGTACTTC CASSGRPDRGRETQYF
NA TRBJ1-4 once TRBV4-2 TGTGCCAGCAGCCAAGGGCCAGCGAGTGAAAAACTGTTTTTT CASSQGPASEKLFF
NA TRBJ2-7 NA TRBV9 TGTGCCAGCAGCGTAGTCCCCAATTACGAGCAGTACTTC CASSVVPNYEQYF
NA TRBJ2-7 NA TRBV29-1 TGCAGCGTAAGGGTTATGTACGAGCAGTACTTC CSVRVMYEQYF
NA TRBJ2-2 NA TRBV18 TGTGCCAGCTCACCCGCAGGAGGCCAAAACACCGGGGAGCTGTTTTTT CASSPAGGQNTGELFF
NA TRBJ2-7 once TRBV11-3 TGTGCCAGCAGCTTAGGGGTAGGCTACGAGCAGTACTTC CASSLGVGYEQYF
TRBD2 TRBJ2-5 NA TRBV9 TGTGCCAGCAGCTTCGAGCGGGAGGGCCGAGAGACCCAGTACTTC CASSFEREGRETQYF
TRBD2 TRBJ2-1 NA TRBV27 TGTGCCAGCAGTGTAGCGGGAGGGGGCAATGAGCAGTTCTTC CASSVAGGGNEQFF
NA TRBJ2-2 NA TRBV14 TGTGCCAGCAGCGTCGTCGAGGCCGCCCGAACGAACACCGGGGAGCTGTTTTTT CASSVVEAARTNTGELFF
TRBD2 TRBJ2-3 NA TRBV9 TGTGCCAGCAGCGGGTTAGCGGGAGTCCCCTCCTCTAGCACAGATACGCAGTATTTT CASSGLAGVPSSSTDTQYF
TRBD2 TRBJ2-1 NA TRBV6-1 TGTGCCAGCAGTGAAGCGCTTCGGGAGGACAATGAGCAGTTCTTC CASSEALREDNEQFF
TRBD2 TRBJ2-3 NA TRBV11-3 TGTGCCAGCAGCTTAGTACTAGCGGCAACAGATACGCAGTATTTT CASSLVLAATDTQYF
NA TRBJ1-2 NA TRBV5-6 TGTGCCAGCAGCTTGGTTAACTATGGCTACACCTTC CASSLVNYGYTF
NA TRBJ1-5 NA TRBV19 TGTGCCAGTAGCCGGGGAAGCAATCAGCCCCAGCATTTT CASSRGSNQPQHF
NA TRBJ1-5 NA TRBV4-1 TGCGCCAGCAGCCAAGGTAGGGGTCCCCTGGGCAATCAGCCCCAGCATTTT CASSQGRGPLGNQPQHF
TRBD1 TRBJ2-7 NA TRBV6-5 TGTGCCAGCAGTTACTCGGGACAGGGAAGCGAGCAGTACTTC CASSYSGQGSEQYF